The 15 T cell receptor beta chains below all came from one sample that was sequenced in a study of T cells in tuberculosis. Data came from immunoSEQ multiplex PCR; TCRdb stores just in-frame clones and leaves some out. The data contain some 30,000 clones, about 90% of them singletons. What was sequenced was PBMCs. These receptors were collected from a donor aged 10 to 29 with latent tuberculosis or without tuberculosis infection. Some clones in this sample may be carry-over from other donors' samples.

The chain recombines TRBV7-9 with TRBJ1-1; no clear D. V lost 2 bases, J lost 1 base, and 8 bases lay in between. The CDR3 covers 14 residues. Germline lookup yields CDR1 SEHNR and CDR2 FQNEAQ (reference sequence). The CDR3 is CASSLKLQNTEAFF. The CDR3 DNA reads as TGTGCCAGCAGCTTAAAACTCCAGAACACTGAAGCTTTCTTT.

The V and J genes are TRBV9 and TRBJ2-3; 8 bases align to TRBD1. The ends lost 4 bases at V and 3 bases at J; junction bases unmatched: 4. This CDR3 is 14 amino acids long. From germline, CDR1 is SGDLS and CDR2 YYNGEE. Here the CDR3 DNA reads TGTGCCAGCAGCCTGCGGACAGGGACAGATACGCAGTATTTT. The encoded protein is CASSLRTGTDTQYF.

The chain joins TRBV6-1 to TRBJ2-2, with 7 bases that match TRBD2. J gave up 4 bases and V 4 bases, and 6 bases lay outside the gene matches. Germline CDR1 and CDR2: MNHNS and SASEGT. The CDR3 spans 15 residues. Here the CDR3 reads CASSGGGSGTGELFF. CDR3 bases: TGTGCCAGCAGTGGGGGGGGTTCGGGCACCGGGGAGCTGTTTTTT.

J is TRBJ2-3 and V is TRBV7-9, with 7 bases lining up with TRBD2. This CDR3 region has 15 residues. Germline CDR1 reads SEHNR; CDR2 reads FQNEAQ (reference sequence). After removal of 7 bases from V and 6 bases from J, the junction contained 13 bases not matched to a gene. This CDR3 is CASTLGYLGGDTQYF. Here the CDR3 DNA reads TGTGCCAGCACGTTGGGATACCTGGGGGGGGATACGCAGTATTTT.

The chain is built from TRBV28 and TRBJ2-7; 16 bases map to TRBD2. The ends lost 3 bases at V and 0 bases at J; junction bases unmatched: 17. Germline CDR1 and CDR2: MDHEN and SYDVKM. The CDR3 is 22 residues long. In DNA form, the CDR3 reads TGTGCCAGCAGTTTCCGAGGCCTGGGGACTAGCGGGAGGGCCTTTCTCTCCTACGAGCAGTACTTC. Protein: CASSFRGLGTSGRAFLSYEQYF.

V usage is TRBV27 and J usage is TRBJ2-7, with a possible D match to TRBD1 (7 bases). V dropped 6 bases and J dropped 1 base, with 16 bases sitting between them. This CDR3 is 15 amino acids long. Per the germline V gene, CDR1 is MNHEY and CDR2 is SMNVEV (reference sequence). The CDR3 spells CASSLRGTDSYEQYF. CDR3 sequence (DNA): TGTGCCAGCAGCCTCCGGGGGACAGATTCCTACGAGCAGTACTTC.

The V gene is TRBV30, the J gene TRBJ2-7; tentative D call: TRBD1 (6 bases). V shed 5 bases and J shed 3 bases, with 17 bases lying between them. The CDR3 totals 14 residues. Germline assignment: CDR1 GTSNPN and CDR2 SVGIG (reference sequence). The chain's CDR3 is CAWANTGPLYEQYF. The CDR3 DNA reads TGTGCCTGGGCCAACACAGGGCCTCTCTACGAGCAGTACTTC.

This chain connects TRBV5-1 to TRBJ2-1, with no clear D. Germline CDR1 SGHRS, CDR2 YFSETQ. V lost 1 base and J 1 base, leaving 9 bases between the germline ends. This CDR3 spans 15 amino acids. As DNA, the CDR3 is TGCGCCAGCAGCTTGAGTATTGAGTCCTACAATGAGCAGTTCTTC. It translates to CASSLSIESYNEQFF.

This chain connects TRBV19 to TRBJ2-3; 10 bases map to TRBD2. This CDR3 is 14 amino acids long. The trim removed 9 bases at V and 4 bases at J, leaving 7 bases unmatched. The germline gives CDR1 LNHDA, CDR2 SQIVND (reference sequence). CDR3 coding DNA: TGTGCCAGAGGAGCGGGGGGGTCCCCAGATACGCAGTATTTT. Its protein is CARGAGGSPDTQYF.

The J gene is TRBJ2-2, the V gene TRBV2, with D unresolved. Trimming removed 4 bases from V and 7 bases from J, with 4 bases in between. Germline assignment: CDR1 SNHLY and CDR2 FYNNEI. The CDR3 covers 11 residues. The CDR3, as DNA: TGTGCCAGCAGTGCCGTCGGGGAGCTGTTTTTT. It specifies CASSAVGELFF.

This rearrangement joins TRBV9 to TRBJ2-1, with 7 nucleotides matching TRBD1. This CDR3 region has 16 residues. Per the germline V gene, CDR1 is SGDLS and CDR2 is YYNGEE. Trimming took 0 bases from V and 5 from J; bases not matched to a gene: 8. The CDR3 region is CASSVGGRGINNEQFF. CDR3 DNA: TGTGCCAGCAGCGTAGGTGGCAGGGGGATCAACAATGAGCAGTTCTTC.

The sample holds one count of this clone. The chain joins TRBV7-8 to TRBJ2-7, with no clear D. CDR1 is SGHVS, CDR2 FQNEAQ, per germline. With 5 bases removed from V and 0 bases from J, the gap between germline ends came to 11 bases. This CDR3 has 14 residues. The CDR3 DNA sequence: TGTGCCAGCAGCCCCCGCGTTAGCTCCTACGAGCAGTACTTC. Its translation is CASSPRVSSYEQYF. The full variable domain, in which reference TRBV7-8 and TRBJ2-7 provide the parts outside the CDR3, is GAGVSQSPRYKVAKRGQDVALRCDPISGHVSLFWYQQALGQGPEFLTYFQNEAQLDKSGLPSDRFFAERPEGSVSTLKIQRTQQEDSAVYLCASSPRVSSYEQYFGPGTRLTVT.

The rearrangement uses TRBV5-5 and TRBJ1-2; TRBD1 aligns across 7 bases. Trimming took 4 bases from V and 4 from J; bases not matched to a gene: 7. The length of the CDR3 is 14 residues. In germline, CDR1 is SGHKS, CDR2 YYEKEE (reference sequence). Written as DNA, the CDR3 is TGTGCCAGCAGCCCTTGGGACAGCCGCTATGGCTACACCTTC. It specifies CASSPWDSRYGYTF.

Concerning this clone itself: The sample has other DNA sequences that encode this CDR3 too. The chain employs TRBV27 and TRBJ1-1; D perhaps matches TRBD1 (5 bases). This CDR3 comprises 15 residues. Per the germline V gene, CDR1 is MNHEY and CDR2 is SMNVEV (reference sequence). Trimming stripped 4 bases from V and 2 bases from J, with 14 bases between. CDR3 DNA: TGTGCCAGCAGTTCTGGAGGGGAGTTTAACACTGAAGCTTTCTTT. It codes for CASSSGGEFNTEAFF.

This chain uses TRBV6-5 with TRBJ1-2, with D perhaps TRBD1 (6 bases). The CDR3 has 13 residues. Germline lookup yields CDR1 MNHEY and CDR2 SVGAGI. V was cut by 10 bases and J by 6 bases, with 18 bases left in between. The CDR3: CATQSQGLDGYTF. DNA of the CDR3: TGTGCCACCCAATCACAGGGTCTGGATGGCTACACCTTC.